These 11 T cell receptor beta chains were all obtained from the same sample, sequenced in a study of blood T cell repertoires in COVID-19. Profiled with immunoSEQ multiplex PCR; TCRdb holds only in-frame clones, not every one. The sample carries roughly 200,000 clones, 70% to 80% recorded once. Specimen: peripheral blood. Every receptor here comes from a man aged 45-65 years who had recovered from COVID-19.

This clone has ten or more counts. This sequence joins TRBV9 and TRBJ2-7, with 7 positions matching TRBD1. V lost 4 bases and J lost 6; bases outside the gene matches: 7. The CDR3 is 13 amino acids. Germline V CDR1 and CDR2: SGDLS, YYNGEE. The CDR3 sequence: CASSTGQLTEQYF. Written as DNA, the CDR3 is TGTGCCAGCAGCACGGGACAGCTTACCGAGCAGTACTTC. Using reference TRBV9 and TRBJ2-7 for the parts outside the CDR3, the full variable domain is DSGVTQTPKHLITATGQRVTLRCSPRSGDLSVYWYQQSLDQGLQFLIQYYNGEERAKGNILERFSAQQFPDLHSELNLSSLELGDSALYFCASSTGQLTEQYFGPGTRLTVT.

The chain is built from TRBV28 and TRBJ2-7; 9 bases align to TRBD2. Trimming at V came to 6 bases and at J to 3 bases, leaving 9 bases not matched to a gene. This CDR3 has 15 amino acids. In germline, CDR1 is MDHEN, CDR2 SYDVKM. The CDR3 region has the DNA TGTGCCAGCAGGGGGATAGCGGGAGTAAACTACGAGCAGTACTTC. This translates into CASRGIAGVNYEQYF.

This sequence joins TRBV2 and TRBJ1-1; possibly TRBD1 for D (6 bases). Germline V CDR1 and CDR2: SNHLY, FYNNEI. Trimming stripped 7 bases from V and 1 base from J, with 19 bases between. The CDR3 loop spans 16 amino acids. Here the CDR3 DNA reads TGTGCCAGCACCGTGGTTGGGCAGGGGACGAACACTGAAGCTTTCTTT. It specifies CASTVVGQGTNTEAFF.

The genes are TRBV19 and TRBJ2-2, with D tentatively TRBD1 (8 bases). Germline V gives CDR1 LNHDA, CDR2 SQIVND (reference sequence). V was cut by 4 bases and J by 0 bases, with 18 bases left in between. CDR3 length: 18 amino acids. As DNA, the CDR3 is TGTGCCAGTAGTAGGGGGGAGGGACAGGTGGCGAACACCGGGGAGCTGTTTTTT. The encoded protein is CASSRGEGQVANTGELFF.

The chain combines TRBV7-8 with TRBJ2-7; a weak D match, TRBD2 (6 bases). Germline V gene sequence: CDR1 SGHVS, CDR2 FQNEAQ. Trimming removed 5 bases from V and 4 bases from J, with 15 bases in between. The CDR3 is 14 amino acids. In nucleotides, the CDR3 is TGTGCCAGCAGCCCGGCGGGTGGGGGGTACGAGCAGTACTTC. Protein product: CASSPAGGGYEQYF.

This rearrangement joins TRBV6-5 to TRBJ2-7, with TRBD1 matching over 7 bases. The V gene end was trimmed by 1 base and the J gene end by 2 bases; junction bases not matched to a gene: 5. CDR1 MNHEY and CDR2 SVGAGI come from the germline V gene. The CDR3 is made up of 15 amino acids. CDR3 sequence reads: CASSYLYRGAYEQYF. In DNA form, the CDR3 reads TGTGCCAGCAGTTACTTATACAGGGGAGCCTACGAGCAGTACTTC.

This chain connects TRBV9 to TRBJ2-1; the D gene is possibly TRBD1 (6 bases). The CDR3 spans 14 residues. The germline gives CDR1 SGDLS, CDR2 YYNGEE. Between the trimmed V and J ends, which lost 0 bases and 11 bases, there was a span of 15 bases. In nucleotides, the CDR3 is TGTGCCAGCAGCGTAGGCAACAGGGCCCCTAAGCAGTTCTTC. Amino acids: CASSVGNRAPKQFF.

This clone was observed a handful of times. This sequence joins TRBV6-1 and TRBJ2-3; D ambiguous. V lost 0 bases to trimming and J lost 5 bases, with 6 bases between them. This CDR3 contains 13 residues. The germline V gene has CDR1 MNHNS and CDR2 SASEGT. Written as DNA, the CDR3 is TGTGCCAGCAGTGAAGCCCCCGGAGATACGCAGTATTTT. It encodes CASSEAPGDTQYF.

The chain is built from TRBV5-1 and TRBJ2-7; perhaps TRBD1 as D (6 bases). The CDR3 is made up of 15 amino acids. Germline loops: CDR1 SGHRS, CDR2 YFSETQ. Trimming stripped 3 bases from V and 1 base from J, with 14 bases between. The CDR3 protein is CASSYTGQTSYEQYF. In DNA, the CDR3 is TGCGCCAGCAGCTACACAGGACAGACTTCCTACGAGCAGTACTTC.

CDR3 in DNA: TGTGCCAGCAGCTTAGGGGGAGCGGGATACAATGAGCAGTTCTTC. Protein product: CASSLGGAGYNEQFF. V gene TRBV11-3 combines with J gene TRBJ2-1; TRBD2 matches 7 bases. Losses at the gene ends were 1 base for V and 4 bases for J; bases not matched to a gene: 4. CDR1 is SGHNT and CDR2 is YENEEA in the germline V gene. This CDR3 contains 15 residues.

This rearrangement joins TRBV19 to TRBJ2-2, with D unclear. This CDR3 region has 14 residues. V lost 6 bases and J lost 6, with 14 bases in between. Germline CDR1 reads LNHDA; CDR2 reads SQIVND (reference sequence). The CDR3 DNA reads as TGTGCCAGTAGACACAATTCCCAGGCCGGGGAGCTGTTTTTT. As protein: CASRHNSQAGELFF.